This T cell receptor (beta chain) was observed in a study of T cells after yellow fever vaccination (dated by TCRdb to the late 2010s). About the investigation overall: The SMART-Seq v4 Ultra Low Input RNA kit was used to prepare libraries from fractions with low cell numbers. Bulk TCR alpha and beta repertoires were sequenced longitudinally to track T-cell clones before and after primary and booster YFV17D yellow fever vaccination. Two healthy male donors, one aged 18 to 29 and one aged 30 to 40 years, were included in the cohort. Bulk PBMC replicates and cell subsets were isolated from blood drawn at multiple timepoints before and after both primary and secondary immunization.

The sample's treatment or condition, from its label and the paper: live attenuated yellow fever vaccine strain. A standard Ficoll-Paque protocol was used to isolate PBMCs from peripheral blood. CD4 and CD8 T-cell fractions were isolated with Dynabeads CD4 and CD8 positive selection kits. RNA was extracted with TriZol from bulk PBMCs, CD4 and CD8 fractions, and dextramer-positive and dextramer-negative fractions. The CDR3 measures 15 amino acids from cysteine to phenylalanine. The kept DNA is CDR3 alone, 45 bases in frame from the first base. The germline V gene encodes CDR1 LGHNA and CDR2 YSLEER. V sheds 0 bases and J sheds 3 bases, leaving 11 bases between their ends. This clonotype turned up a few times. Its antigen is unknown. No base qualities exist here, and no much larger clone lies one base off it. Synthesis of TCR cDNA relied on 5'RACE template switching, a step that introduced a universal primer site along with unique molecular identifiers. cDNA synthesis was primed from both the TCR alpha and TCR beta constant segments. Libraries were amplified in two PCR steps, with sample barcodes and sequencing adapters added in the second step. Sequencing of the libraries was done on either Illumina HiSeq 2500 (2x100 bp) or NovaSeq (2x150 bp). The study's own analysis went as follows. Reads were demultiplexed and collapsed into UMI consensus sequences with MIGEC, and V(D)J alignment was performed with MiXCR. Clonotypes responding to the vaccine were identified with edgeR on replicate PBMC samples, with the criteria of FDR below 0.01 and a log2 fold change above 5 up to day 15. Each bulk clonotype received a CD4 or CD8 identity based on whether the sequenced CD4 or CD8 repertoire contained that clonotype at higher abundance. TCRdb passed the public sequencing reads through fastp at Q25 and MiXCR, retaining productive beta sequences. Rows with one shared CDR3 protein collapse into an entry with the most common genes and DNA. TCRdb, rather than the study authors, made the V and J calls. This sample holds 200,000 to 300,000 distinct CDR3 sequences; roughly 6.8% were observed only once. 1% to 1.2% of the sample is held by the ten biggest clonotypes.

Overall study outcomes, separate from this receptor: A small share of clonotypes was detected in both CD4 and CD8 compartments, with the overlap likely arising from convergent recombination. FACS-sorted repertoires could contain abundant contaminating clonotypes from the bulk population, so computational filtering was required. The secondary T-cell response was weaker than the primary response but faster, peaking on day 5 instead of day 15. Because only a couple of donors were included in the study, the extent to which the findings can be generalized is limited. After the booster, most clones that had expanded after primary vaccination were detected again (about 95% of CD4 and about 88% of CD8), suggesting broad maintenance of memory.

The TCR was taken from a man aged 25 to 40 who received the YFV17D yellow fever vaccine. The chain is made from TRBV4-3 and TRBJ1-1; the D gene is not confidently resolved. Sample: CD4+ T cells sorted from PBMCs, taken on the day of the yellow fever booster vaccination. CDR3 protein: CASSQDLTGYTEAFF. The bases are TGCGCCAGCAGCCAAGATCTTACTGGGTACACTGAAGCTTTCTTT.